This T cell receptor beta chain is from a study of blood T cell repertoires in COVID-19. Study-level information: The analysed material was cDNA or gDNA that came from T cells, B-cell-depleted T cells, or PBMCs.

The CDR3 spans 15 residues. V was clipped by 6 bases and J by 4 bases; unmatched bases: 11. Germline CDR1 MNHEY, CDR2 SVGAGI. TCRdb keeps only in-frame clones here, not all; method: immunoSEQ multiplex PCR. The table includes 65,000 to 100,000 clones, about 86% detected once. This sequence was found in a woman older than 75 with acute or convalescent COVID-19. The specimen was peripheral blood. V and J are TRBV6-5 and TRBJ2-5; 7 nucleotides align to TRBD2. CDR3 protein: CASSTEGLSRETQYF. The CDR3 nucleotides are TGTGCCAGCAGCACAGAGGGACTATCGCGAGAGACCCAGTACTTC.